This T cell receptor beta chain was found in a study of response to subunit inactivated influenza vaccine. General study results and limits: A suggestion made by the authors is that each seasonal influenza vaccination recruits few new T cells.

TCRdb reprocessed the RT-PCR reads via MiXCR and lists one record per CDR3 protein. This sample carries 650,000 to 800,000 distinct CDR3 sequences, over 11% of them seen once, and the ten largest clones take around 7.3%. CDR1 and CDR2 (germline): SEHNR, FQNEAQ (reference sequence). V was cut by 5 bases and J by 14 bases, with 25 bases left in between. This CDR3 spans 16 amino acids. This clonotype occurred a few times. No antigen is known for it. This sample comprised PBMCs from blood, obtained 14 to 15 days before vaccination. The chain employs TRBV7-9 and TRBJ1-6, with D possibly TRBD1 on 5 matching bases. The TCR was taken from a man aged 50-60 years who received an inactivated influenza vaccine. CDR3 sequence reads: CASSAPGREGNLALHF. In DNA form, the CDR3 reads TGTGCCAGCAGCGCCCCGGGGCGGGAGGGCAATTTGGCCCTCCACTTT. Together with reference TRBV7-9 and TRBJ1-6, the CDR3 gives the full variable domain: DTGVSQNPRHKITKRGQNVTFRCDPISEHNRLYWYRQTLGQGPEFLTYFQNEAQLEKSRLLSDRFSAERPKGSFSTLEIQRTEQGDSAMYLCASSAPGREGNLALHFGNGTRLTVT.